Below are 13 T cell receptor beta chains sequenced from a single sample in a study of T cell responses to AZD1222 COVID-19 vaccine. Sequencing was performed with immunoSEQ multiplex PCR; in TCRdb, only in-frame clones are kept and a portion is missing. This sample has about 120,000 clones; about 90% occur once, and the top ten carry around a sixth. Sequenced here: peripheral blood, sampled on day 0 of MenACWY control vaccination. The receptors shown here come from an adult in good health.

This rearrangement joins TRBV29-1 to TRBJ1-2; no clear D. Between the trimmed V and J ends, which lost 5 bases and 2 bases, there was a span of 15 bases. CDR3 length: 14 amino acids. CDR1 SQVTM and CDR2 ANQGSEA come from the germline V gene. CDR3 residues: CSVSTPRSNYGYTF. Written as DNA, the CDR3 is TGCAGCGTTAGCACCCCCAGGTCAAACTATGGCTACACCTTC.

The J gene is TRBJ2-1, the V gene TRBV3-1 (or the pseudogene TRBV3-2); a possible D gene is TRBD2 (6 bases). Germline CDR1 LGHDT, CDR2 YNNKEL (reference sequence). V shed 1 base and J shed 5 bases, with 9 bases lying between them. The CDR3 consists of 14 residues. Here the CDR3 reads CASSQGLANNEQFF. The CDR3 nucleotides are TGTGCCAGCAGCCAAGGCCTAGCGAACAATGAGCAGTTCTTC.

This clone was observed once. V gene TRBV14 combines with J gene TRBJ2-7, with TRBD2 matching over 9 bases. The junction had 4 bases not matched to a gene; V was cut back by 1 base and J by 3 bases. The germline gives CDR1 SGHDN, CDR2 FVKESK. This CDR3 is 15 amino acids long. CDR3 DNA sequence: TGTGCCAGCAGCCAAGCTCTAGCGGGGAACTACGAGCAGTACTTC. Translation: CASSQALAGNYEQYF. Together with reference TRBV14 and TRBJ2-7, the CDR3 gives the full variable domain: EAGVTQFPSHSVIEKGQTVTLRCDPISGHDNLYWYRRVMGKEIKFLLHFVKESKQDESGMPNNRFLAERTGGTYSTLKVQPAELEDSGVYFCASSQALAGNYEQYFGPGTRLTVT.

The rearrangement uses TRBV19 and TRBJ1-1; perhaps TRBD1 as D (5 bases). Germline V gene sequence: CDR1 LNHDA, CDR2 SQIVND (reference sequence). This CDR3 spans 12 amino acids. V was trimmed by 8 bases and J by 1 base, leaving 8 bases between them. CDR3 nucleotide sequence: TGTGCCAGTCTCGGACAGAACACTGAAGCTTTCTTT. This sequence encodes CASLGQNTEAFF.

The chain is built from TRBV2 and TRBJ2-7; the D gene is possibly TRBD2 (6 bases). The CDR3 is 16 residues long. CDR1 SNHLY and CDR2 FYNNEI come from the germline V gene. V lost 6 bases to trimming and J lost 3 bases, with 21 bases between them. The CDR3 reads CASRRRGGSTSYEQYF. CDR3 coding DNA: TGTGCCAGCAGACGTCGTGGGGGGAGCACTAGCTACGAGCAGTACTTC.

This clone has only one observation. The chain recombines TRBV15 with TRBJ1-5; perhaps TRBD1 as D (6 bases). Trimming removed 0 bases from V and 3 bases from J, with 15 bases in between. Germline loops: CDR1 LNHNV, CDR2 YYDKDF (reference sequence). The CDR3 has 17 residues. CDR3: CATSRDHPGVANQPQHF. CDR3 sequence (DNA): TGTGCCACCAGCAGAGATCACCCAGGGGTGGCCAATCAGCCCCAGCATTTT.

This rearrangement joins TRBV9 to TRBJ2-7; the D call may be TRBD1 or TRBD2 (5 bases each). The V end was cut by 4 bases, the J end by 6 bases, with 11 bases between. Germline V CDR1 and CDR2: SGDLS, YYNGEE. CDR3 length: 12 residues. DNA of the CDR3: TGTGCCAGCAGCATGCCGGGGCGCGAGCAGTACTTC. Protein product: CASSMPGREQYF.

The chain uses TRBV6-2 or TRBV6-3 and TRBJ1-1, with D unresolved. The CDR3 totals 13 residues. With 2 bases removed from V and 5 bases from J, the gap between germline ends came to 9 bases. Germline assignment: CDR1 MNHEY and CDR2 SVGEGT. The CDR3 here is CASSYRSGTEAFF. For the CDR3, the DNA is TGTGCCAGCAGTTACAGGTCGGGAACTGAAGCTTTCTTT.

The CDR3 region has the DNA TGTGCCAGCAGCTTAGCGCGTGGTAGCGCCTCCTACGAGCAGTACTTC. It yields the protein CASSLARGSASYEQYF. This chain connects TRBV7-2 to TRBJ2-7; tentative D call: TRBD2 (5 bases). V shed 0 bases and J shed 0 bases, with 12 bases lying between them. In germline, CDR1 is SGHTA, CDR2 FQGNSA. The CDR3 has 16 residues.

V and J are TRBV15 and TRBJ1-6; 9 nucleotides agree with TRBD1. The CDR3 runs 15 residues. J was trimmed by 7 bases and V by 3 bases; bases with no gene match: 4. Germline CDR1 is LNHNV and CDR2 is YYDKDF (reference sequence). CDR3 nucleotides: TGTGCCACCAGCAGCACAGGGGGCCCGAATTCACCCCTCCACTTT. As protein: CATSSTGGPNSPLHF.

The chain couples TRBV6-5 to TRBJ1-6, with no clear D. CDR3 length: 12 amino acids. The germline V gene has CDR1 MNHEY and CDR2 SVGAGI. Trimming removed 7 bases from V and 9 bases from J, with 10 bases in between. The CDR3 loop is CASTRETSPLHF. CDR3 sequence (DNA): TGTGCCAGCACGCGAGAGACTTCACCCCTCCACTTT.

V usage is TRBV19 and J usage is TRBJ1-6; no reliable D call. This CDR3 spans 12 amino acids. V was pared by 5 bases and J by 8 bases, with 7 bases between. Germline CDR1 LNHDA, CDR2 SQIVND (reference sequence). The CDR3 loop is CASSRDDSPLHF. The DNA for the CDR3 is TGTGCCAGTAGTCGGGATGATTCACCCCTCCACTTT.

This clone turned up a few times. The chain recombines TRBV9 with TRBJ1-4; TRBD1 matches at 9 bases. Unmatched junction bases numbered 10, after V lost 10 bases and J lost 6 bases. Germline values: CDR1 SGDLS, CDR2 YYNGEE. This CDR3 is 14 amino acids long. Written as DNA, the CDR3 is TGTGCCCCGACCCGGGACAGGGTTCATGAAAAACTGTTTTTT. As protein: CAPTRDRVHEKLFF.